The 21 T cell receptor beta chains reported below all come from one sample, sequenced in a study of cytomegalovirus exposure and HLA in healthy donors. With 60 Vbeta and 13 Jbeta primers, the PCR was carried out. The repertoire was sequenced with immunoSEQ multiplex PCR; TCRdb's copy has only in-frame clones and lacks some. Here the sample spans roughly 150,000 clones, roughly 76% being singletons. Source material: PBMCs. The receptors shown here come from a male donor in good health and CMV-seronegative.

The chain combines TRBV7-6 with TRBJ2-5; D uncertain. This CDR3 contains 15 residues. The V and J ends lost 1 base and 4 bases respectively, with 13 bases between them. CDR1 is SGHVS, CDR2 FNYEAQ, per germline. This CDR3 reads CASSLVRVGRETQYF. DNA of the CDR3: TGTGCCAGCAGCTTAGTCCGGGTGGGTCGAGAGACCCAGTACTTC.

This clone was detected a few times. The CDR3 DNA sequence: TGTGCCAGTAGTATAGATTCGTGGGGGGTCATTGATCCCCAGCATTTT. Translating gives CASSIDSWGVIDPQHF. The chain has TRBV19 and TRBJ1-5; weak D call: TRBD1 (5 bases). The V gene lost 0 bases and the J gene lost 10 bases, with 19 bases spanning the gap. Germline CDR1 reads LNHDA; CDR2 reads SQIVND (reference sequence). CDR3 length: 16 residues.

This rearrangement joins TRBV5-1 to TRBJ2-1; perhaps TRBD1 as D (6 bases). V was trimmed by 0 bases and J by 3 bases, leaving 13 bases between them. CDR3 length equals 16 residues. Germline CDR1 is SGHRS and CDR2 is YFSETQ. The CDR3 spells CASSLAVGAHYNEQFF. The CDR3 DNA reads as TGCGCCAGCAGCTTGGCCGTGGGGGCGCACTACAATGAGCAGTTCTTC.

V is TRBV5-1 and J is TRBJ1-1; the D gene is possibly TRBD1 (6 bases). Trimming removed 3 bases at V and 8 bases at J, with 14 bases between. This CDR3 has 13 residues. Germline values: CDR1 SGHRS, CDR2 YFSETQ. Written as DNA, the CDR3 is TGCGCCAGCAGCTGGATCCAGGGGTTGGAAGCTTTCTTT. Amino acid sequence: CASSWIQGLEAFF.

This chain joins TRBV7-9 and TRBJ1-6, with 9 bases that match TRBD1. From germline, CDR1 is SEHNR and CDR2 FQNEAQ (reference sequence). The CDR3 runs 15 residues. V trimming: 4 bases; J trimming: 9 bases; junction bases outside the gene matches: 7. CDR3 coding DNA: TGTGCCAGCAGCTCCCTAGGGACAGGGAGTTCACCCCTCCACTTT. This gives the protein CASSSLGTGSSPLHF.

Here the CDR3 reads CASTDPDSFYGYTF. DNA for the CDR3: TGTGCCAGTACCGATCCGGACAGTTTTTATGGCTACACCTTC. The chain links TRBV19 to TRBJ1-2, with D perhaps matching TRBD1 (6 bases). This CDR3 comprises 14 residues. V was trimmed by 7 bases and J by 5 bases, leaving 17 bases between them. CDR1 LNHDA and CDR2 SQIVND come from the germline V gene (reference sequence).

This clone occurred a few times. The rearrangement uses TRBV27 and TRBJ1-5; D is perhaps TRBD1 (6 bases). The V end lost 6 bases, the J end lost 6 bases, and 15 bases lay between the germline ends. Germline lookup yields CDR1 MNHEY and CDR2 SMNVEV (reference sequence). The CDR3 has 14 residues. CDR3 sequence reads: CASRGGQGVQPQHF. The CDR3 DNA follows: TGTGCCAGCAGGGGGGGGCAGGGTGTTCAGCCCCAGCATTTT.

The genes are TRBV15 and TRBJ1-1; a possible D gene is TRBD1 (6 bases). The V end lost 6 bases, the J end lost 3 bases, and 8 bases lay between the germline ends. The germline V gene has CDR1 LNHNV and CDR2 YYDKDF (reference sequence). The CDR3 is made up of 12 amino acids. CDR3 protein: CATSGQYTEAFF. The DNA for the CDR3 is TGTGCCACCAGTGGACAGTACACTGAAGCTTTCTTT.

The rearrangement joins TRBV15 to TRBJ2-1; weak D call: TRBD1 (5 bases). The CDR3 length is 13 residues. Per the germline V gene, CDR1 is LNHNV and CDR2 is YYDKDF (reference sequence). Trimming took 0 bases from V and 9 from J, leaving 9 bases between them. The CDR3 protein is CATSRDGATEQFF. CDR3 DNA sequence: TGTGCCACCAGCAGAGATGGGGCAACTGAGCAGTTCTTC.

The CDR3 DNA sequence: TGTGCCAGCAGCTGGGGGGGCTCCTACGAGCAGTACTTC. The encoded protein is CASSWGGSYEQYF. The chain uses TRBV5-4 and TRBJ2-7, with 7 bases identical to TRBD2. This CDR3 is 13 amino acids long. Germline V gene lookup returns CDR1 SGHNT and CDR2 YYREEE (reference sequence). The J segment lost 0 bases and the V segment lost 3 bases, leaving 0 bases of the junction unmatched.

V and J are TRBV19 and TRBJ1-2, with 10 positions matching TRBD1. V shed 4 bases, J shed 2 bases, and the junction held 1 base outside the gene matches. Germline assignment: CDR1 LNHDA and CDR2 SQIVND (reference sequence). The CDR3 length is 14 residues. CDR3 nucleotides: TGTGCCAGTAGTACGACAGGGGGCAACTATGGCTACACCTTC. As protein: CASSTTGGNYGYTF.

The chain employs TRBV5-1 and TRBJ2-3; unclear D gene. Per the germline V gene, CDR1 is SGHRS and CDR2 is YFSETQ. The CDR3 loop spans 13 amino acids. The V gene lost 5 bases and the J gene lost 5 bases, with 12 bases spanning the gap. For the CDR3, the DNA is TGCGCCAGCAGGCCGGTGGCGGTAGATACGCAGTATTTT. Its protein product is CASRPVAVDTQYF.

This clone was recorded once. The chain is built from TRBV7-8 and TRBJ2-7; 9 nucleotides line up with TRBD1. Germline V CDR1 and CDR2: SGHVS, FQNEAQ. The CDR3 contains 15 residues. V lost 3 bases and J lost 5; bases outside the gene matches: 8. The CDR3 DNA reads as TGTGCCAGCAGCTTCGGGGGGACAGGGATCCACGAGCAGTACTTC. This gives the protein CASSFGGTGIHEQYF.

The chain uses TRBV10-3 and TRBJ2-7; 8 positions match TRBD1. Looked up from germline, CDR1 is ENHRY and CDR2 is SYGVKD. There are 15 residues in the CDR3. Trimming took 2 bases from V and 3 from J; bases not matched to a gene: 6. The CDR3 here is CAISEDRGLRYEQYF. Written as DNA, the CDR3 is TGTGCCATCAGTGAGGACAGGGGCCTACGCTACGAGCAGTACTTC.

This chain links TRBV19 with TRBJ1-4; D uncertain. The CDR3 extends over 17 amino acids. Trimming took 3 bases from V and 1 from J, leaving 15 bases between them. Germline loops: CDR1 LNHDA, CDR2 SQIVND (reference sequence). DNA of the CDR3: TGTGCCAGTAGTATGACTGTAGTCGGTGGAACTAATGAAAAACTGTTTTTT. Translated, it gives CASSMTVVGGTNEKLFF.

The chain carries TRBV6-5 and TRBJ1-3; D call uncertain. V gave up 2 bases and J gave up 0 bases, with 8 bases separating them. This CDR3 contains 15 residues. Looked up from germline, CDR1 is MNHEY and CDR2 is SVGAGI. CDR3 amino acids: CASSYDRGSGNTIYF. In DNA, the CDR3 is TGTGCCAGCAGTTACGATCGGGGCTCTGGAAACACCATATATTTT.

The CDR3 DNA is TGTGCCAGCAGCTTGCGGGATGAAGCTTTCTTT. Its protein is CASSLRDEAFF. The chain links TRBV7-2 to TRBJ1-1, with no clear D. The germline V and J ends were trimmed by 3 bases and 7 bases, with 6 bases remaining between them. Germline V CDR1 and CDR2: SGHTA, FQGNSA. This CDR3 is built from 11 residues. Supplemented by reference TRBV7-2 and TRBJ1-1, the full variable domain reads GAGVSQSPSNKVTEKGKDVELRCDPISGHTALYWYRQSLGQGLEFLIYFQGNSAPDKSGLPSDRFSAERTGGSVSTLTIQRTQQEDSAVYLCASSLRDEAFFGQGTRLTVV.

The chain couples TRBV5-5 to TRBJ2-6; the D gene is possibly TRBD1 (6 bases). Germline assignment: CDR1 SGHKS and CDR2 YYEKEE (reference sequence). CDR3 length equals 15 residues. V was trimmed by 0 bases and J by 2 bases, leaving 6 bases between them. The CDR3 is CASSLGDTGANVLTF. Here the CDR3 DNA reads TGTGCCAGCAGCTTGGGGGACACTGGGGCCAACGTCCTGACTTTC.

The V call is TRBV6-6, the J call TRBJ2-2; 8 bases are a match to TRBD1. Germline-derived CDR1 and CDR2 are MNHNY and SVGAGI (reference sequence). V shed 2 bases, J shed 4 bases, and the junction held 6 bases outside the gene matches. The CDR3 is 16 amino acids. DNA of the CDR3: TGTGCCAGCAGTTACCCAGGGGGCTTCGTCACCGGGGAGCTGTTTTTT. Its translation is CASSYPGGFVTGELFF.

The chain employs TRBV4-1 and TRBJ1-1; D remains unclear. CDR3 size: 14 residues. The ends were cut back, 0 bases at V and 11 bases at J, with 16 bases in the middle. Germline-derived CDR1 and CDR2 are MGHRA and YSYEKL. CDR3 DNA: TGCGCCAGCAGCCAAGATCGAAGCGTGTCTTGGGCTTTCTTT. Translating gives CASSQDRSVSWAFF.

The rearrangement uses TRBV7-6 and TRBJ2-3; maybe TRBD2 (6 bases). Germline loops: CDR1 SGHVS, CDR2 FNYEAQ. This CDR3 region has 12 residues. Trimming cost V 3 bases and J 5 bases, with 6 bases left between them. For the CDR3, the DNA is TGTGCCAGCAGCTTCGGGGGAGATACGCAGTATTTT. This encodes CASSFGGDTQYF.